These 30 T cell receptor beta chains were sequenced from one sample in a study of radiotherapy plus CTLA-4 blockade in lung cancer (dated by TCRdb to 2016 to 2019). The library was prepared using the immunoSEQ multiplex PCR assay. TCRdb re-hosts the immuneACCESS table, in-frame sequences only. Its copies lack some clones; in the studies checked, an unresolved V gene accounts for under half of them, and the cause for the rest is not known. The sample has about 70,000 clones on record, roughly 85% of them singletons. The ten biggest clones cover 10% of the sample. The source material was peripheral blood, sampled from a patient treated with radiotherapy plus ipilimumab. Receptor source: a human donor with non-small cell lung cancer who had a complete response to radiotherapy plus ipilimumab.

CDR3 in DNA: TGTGCCAGCAGCTTAGTTGCAGGGGGGCTGAGAGAGACCCAGTACTTC. This sequence encodes CASSLVAGGLRETQYF. The chain joins TRBV7-2 to TRBJ2-5, with D possibly matching TRBD1 (7 bases). Between the trimmed V and J ends, which lost 1 base and 4 bases, there was a span of 16 bases. This CDR3 contains 16 residues. Germline V gene data show CDR1 as SGHTA and CDR2 as FQGNSA.

The rearrangement links TRBV2 to TRBJ2-5, with 11 bases lining up with TRBD2. The germline CDR1 and CDR2 sequences are SNHLY and FYNNEI. V dropped 1 base and J dropped 4; count of bases not matched to a gene: 2. This CDR3 comprises 15 residues. The CDR3 here is CASSEGLAGSETQYF. CDR3 nucleotides: TGTGCCAGCAGTGAAGGACTAGCGGGGTCAGAGACCCAGTACTTC.

The chain carries TRBV18 and TRBJ2-5; TRBD1 might be the D (5 bases). V was cut by 4 bases and J by 3 bases, with 9 bases left in between. CDR1 is KGHSH, CDR2 LQKENI, per germline. This CDR3 has 13 amino acids. CDR3 DNA: TGTGCCAGCTCACGCGACAGAAAAGAGACCCAGTACTTC. Amino acids: CASSRDRKETQYF.

Points on this clone: At one boundary the junction diverges from the germline segment, which might be a read error. The chain combines TRBV29-1 with TRBJ2-7, with a tentative D call TRBD1 (6 bases). There are 16 residues in the CDR3. CDR1 SQVTM and CDR2 ANQGSEA come from the germline V gene. CDR3 DNA sequence: TGCAGCGTCGAAGGACCTTGGGCAGGGGACTCCTACGAGCAGTACTTC. This sequence encodes CSVEGPWAGDSYEQYF.

The chain is built from TRBV12-1 and TRBJ1-5. TRBV12-1 is a known pseudogene. The CDR3 extends over 17 amino acids. CDR3: CASSNPASLCSNQPQHF. In DNA, the CDR3 is TGTGCCAGCAGCAATCCGGCTTCACTGTGTAGCAATCAGCCCCAGCATTTT.

The chain links TRBV7-9 to TRBJ1-2; weak D call: TRBD1 (5 bases). This CDR3 is 13 amino acids long. Trimming pared 5 bases from V and 4 bases from J, leaving 11 bases between. Germline V gene data show CDR1 as SEHNR and CDR2 as FQNEAQ (reference sequence). The CDR3 region is CASSPTDSYGYTF. In nucleotides, the CDR3 is TGTGCCAGCAGCCCGACTGACAGCTATGGCTACACCTTC.

This clone was found a few times. This chain links TRBV19 with TRBJ1-5, with TRBD1 matching 9 bases. CDR3 length: 14 amino acids. Germline V lookup: CDR1 LNHDA, CDR2 SQIVND (reference sequence). Trimming at V came to 6 bases and at J to 7 bases, leaving 7 bases not matched to a gene. CDR3 amino acids: CASSRQGELQPQHF. As DNA, the CDR3 is TGTGCCAGTAGCCGACAGGGGGAATTACAGCCCCAGCATTTT. Based on the CDR3 plus reference TRBV19 and TRBJ1-5, the full variable domain is DGGITQSPKYLFRKEGQNVTLSCEQNLNHDAMYWYRQDPGQGLRLIYYSQIVNDFQKGDIAEGYSVSREKKESFPLTVTSAQKNPTAFYLCASSRQGELQPQHFGDGTRLSIL.

The chain employs TRBV7-9 and TRBJ1-2, with D unclear. Germline V lookup: CDR1 SEHNR, CDR2 FQNEAQ (reference sequence). V gave up 4 bases and J gave up 8 bases, with 17 bases separating them. The CDR3 runs 14 residues. In DNA form, the CDR3 reads TGTGCCAGCAGCTGGGTCGGGGAAGTAGGCGGCTACACCTTC. Translated, it gives CASSWVGEVGGYTF. Variable domain in full (rest from reference TRBV7-9 and TRBJ1-2): DTGVSQNPRHKITKRGQNVTFRCDPISEHNRLYWYRQTLGQGPEFLTYFQNEAQLEKSRLLSDRFSAERPKGSFSTLEIQRTEQGDSAMYLCASSWVGEVGGYTFGSGTRLTVV.

This clone showed up just a few times. The genes are TRBV5-3 and TRBJ1-2, with D possibly matching TRBD1 (6 bases). TRBV5-3 is identified as an open reading frame with a role that is uncertain. The CDR3 consists of 12 residues. V was pared by 3 bases and J by 8 bases, with 11 bases between. In nucleotides, the CDR3 is TGTGCCAGAAGCTATGGGGGGCTCGGCTACACCTTC. Translation gives CARSYGGLGYTF.

This chain uses TRBV7-9 with TRBJ2-5; 8 positions match TRBD2. Germline values: CDR1 SEHNR, CDR2 FQNEAQ (reference sequence). This CDR3 is built from 16 residues. With 5 bases clipped from V and 7 bases from J, the junction kept 15 bases outside the gene matches. The CDR3 reads CASSTTGGLDRGTQYF. The CDR3 nucleotides are TGTGCCAGCAGCACCACGGGGGGGCTAGATAGAGGGACCCAGTACTTC.

In this sample, this clone turned up once. The CDR3 loop is CASSPIRGRSTDTQYF. The CDR3 nucleotides read TGTGCCAGCAGCCCGATTAGGGGGCGAAGCACAGATACGCAGTATTTT. The chain recombines TRBV7-2 with TRBJ2-3; 7 bases line up with TRBD1. With V trimmed by 5 bases and J by 0 bases, 8 bases remained unmatched. Germline assignment: CDR1 SGHTA and CDR2 FQGNSA. The CDR3 runs 16 residues.

This chain links TRBV5-1 with TRBJ2-1; D unresolved. The CDR3 loop spans 14 amino acids. Between the trimmed V and J ends, which lost 7 bases and 4 bases, there was a span of 15 bases. From germline, CDR1 is SGHRS and CDR2 YFSETQ. The CDR3 DNA follows: TGCGCCAGCGCACTTGGGGAAAAGTACAATGAGCAGTTCTTC. Encoded protein: CASALGEKYNEQFF.

The chain uses TRBV6-6 and TRBJ2-5; D unclear. The J call is doubtful: the DNA matches TRBJ2-7 better. CDR3 length: 14 residues. Germline lookup yields CDR1 MNHNY and CDR2 SVGAGI (reference sequence). The chain's CDR3 is CASSVRLSSYEQYF. CDR3 in DNA: TGTGCCAGCAGTGTTCGACTTTCCTCCTACGAGCAGTACTTC.

The J gene is TRBJ2-1, the V gene TRBV11-3, with D possibly being TRBD2 (5 bases). This CDR3 comprises 13 residues. The germline V gene has CDR1 SGHNT and CDR2 YENEEA. Trimming shortened V by 4 bases and J by 2 bases, and 6 bases separated the two germline ends. Here the CDR3 DNA reads TGTGCCAGCAGCTCCGGGACCTACAATGAGCAGTTCTTC. This translates into CASSSGTYNEQFF.

The J gene is TRBJ1-6, the V gene TRBV11-2; 8 bases match TRBD1. The junction had 21 bases not matched to a gene; V was cut back by 5 bases and J by 9 bases. The CDR3 extends over 19 amino acids. Germline CDR1 SGHAT, CDR2 FQNNGV. In nucleotides, the CDR3 is TGTGCCAGCAGCCCCGCAACCGCGACAGGGGCCACCTCGGTTTCACCCCTCCACTTT. Its protein is CASSPATATGATSVSPLHF.

The chain has TRBV11-2 and TRBJ2-3; D is undetermined. This CDR3 has 11 amino acids. V was cut by 5 bases and J by 6 bases, with 6 bases left in between. CDR1 and CDR2 (germline): SGHAT, FQNNGV. CDR3 nucleotides: TGTGCCAGCAGCAGATCGGATACGCAGTATTTT. Translation gives CASSRSDTQYF.

The rearrangement uses TRBV6-5 and TRBJ1-1; possibly TRBD1 for D (5 bases). Trimming pared 2 bases from V and 3 bases from J, leaving 10 bases between. The length of the CDR3 is 14 residues. Per germline, CDR1 MNHEY and CDR2 SVGAGI. The CDR3 spells CASSYRRGDTEAFF. CDR3 nucleotide sequence: TGTGCCAGCAGTTACCGGCGAGGGGACACTGAAGCTTTCTTT.

This sequence joins TRBV7-9 and TRBJ2-2; D may correspond to TRBD1 or TRBD2 (5 bases each). CDR1 SEHNR and CDR2 FQNEAQ come from the germline V gene (reference sequence). V was clipped by 3 bases and J by 4 bases, with 12 bases between them. This CDR3 has 15 residues. CDR3 DNA sequence: TGTGCCAGCAGCTTTTCGGCAGGGAGCACCGGGGAGCTGTTTTTT. Residues: CASSFSAGSTGELFF.

The gene calls are TRBV27 and TRBJ1-4; the match to TRBD1 covers 7 bases. Germline lookup yields CDR1 MNHEY and CDR2 SMNVEV (reference sequence). The ends lost 5 bases at V and 7 bases at J; junction bases unmatched: 16. CDR3 length equals 17 residues. The CDR3 DNA reads as TGTGCCAGCAGTCCCTACAGGGGAGTTGGCCAAAGTGAAAAACTGTTTTTT. Amino acids: CASSPYRGVGQSEKLFF.

This clone came up a few times. The chain links TRBV18 to TRBJ1-1; D unclear. The CDR3 is 14 residues long. The V and J ends lost 0 bases and 11 bases respectively, with 16 bases between them. The germline V gene has CDR1 KGHSH and CDR2 LQKENI. The CDR3 bases are TGTGCCAGCTCACCACCTCCCCGAGCGGAATTCGCTTTCTTT. As protein: CASSPPPRAEFAFF.

The chain links TRBV4-1 to TRBJ2-1; 8 positions match TRBD2. The CDR3 contains 17 residues. Germline assignment: CDR1 MGHRA and CDR2 YSYEKL. Losses at the gene ends were 2 bases for V and 6 bases for J; bases not matched to a gene: 12. DNA for the CDR3: TGCGCCAGCAGCCAACCCCCCGGGACTAGAACCCTCAATGAGCAGTTCTTC. This gives the protein CASSQPPGTRTLNEQFF.

This chain uses TRBV19 with TRBJ1-4; 10 bases agree with TRBD1. Germline CDR1 and CDR2: LNHDA and SQIVND (reference sequence). This CDR3 is built from 15 residues. V was clipped by 7 bases and J by 8 bases; unmatched bases: 10. The CDR3 reads CASMRQGAPGEKLFF. The CDR3 DNA follows: TGTGCCAGTATGAGACAGGGGGCGCCCGGCGAAAAACTGTTTTTT.

This clone was counted a few times. The chain is built from TRBV18 and TRBJ2-5; D is possibly TRBD2 (6 bases). This CDR3 is 15 amino acids long. Trimming left V 0 bases short and J 6 bases short, with 14 bases between. Germline V lookup: CDR1 KGHSH, CDR2 LQKENI. As DNA, the CDR3 is TGTGCCAGCTCACCACCTGAAACCCTAGCGAAGACCCAGTACTTC. Translation: CASSPPETLAKTQYF.

The chain recombines TRBV7-8 with TRBJ1-5; D is possibly TRBD1 (5 bases). V lost 5 bases and J 2 bases, leaving 10 bases between the germline ends. This CDR3 has 14 residues. The germline V gene has CDR1 SGHVS and CDR2 FQNEAQ. The CDR3 DNA sequence: TGTGCCAGCAGCCTGCAGGGAGGCAATCAGCCCCAGCATTTT. Translating gives CASSLQGGNQPQHF.

This clone was seen a handful of times. The chain recombines TRBV5-8 with TRBJ1-3; D call uncertain. The CDR3 length is 14 residues. V gave up 4 bases and J gave up 0 bases, with 8 bases separating them. Germline CDR1 is SGHTS and CDR2 is YDEGEE. CDR3 coding DNA: TGTGCCAGCAGCATTCAGGACTCTGGAAACACCATATATTTT. This gives the protein CASSIQDSGNTIYF.

This clone was detected only a few times. The gene calls are TRBV14 and TRBJ2-1; 10 nucleotides agree with TRBD2. V lost 1 base to trimming and J lost 1 base; unmatched junction nucleotides: 4. Germline V gives CDR1 SGHDN, CDR2 FVKESK. The CDR3 is 17 amino acids. The CDR3 DNA is TGTGCCAGCAGCCAAGCGAGCGGGAGGGGGTCCTACAATGAGCAGTTCTTC. Translation: CASSQASGRGSYNEQFF.

This chain connects TRBV11-2 to TRBJ1-1; D is ambiguous. The V end lost 5 bases, the J end lost 4 bases, and 14 bases lay between the germline ends. Germline CDR1 SGHAT, CDR2 FQNNGV. This CDR3 region has 14 residues. CDR3 in amino acids: CASSPTGGPTEAFF. Written as DNA, the CDR3 is TGTGCCAGCAGCCCCACGGGAGGGCCCACTGAAGCTTTCTTT.

This sequence joins TRBV30 and TRBJ2-5, with 10 bases fitting TRBD2. This CDR3 region has 12 residues. The germline gives CDR1 GTSNPN, CDR2 SVGIG (reference sequence). The ends lost 2 bases at V and 7 bases at J; junction bases unmatched: 1. The CDR3: CAWSPSGGTQYF. Written as DNA, the CDR3 is TGTGCCTGGAGTCCTAGCGGGGGGACCCAGTACTTC.

This chain links TRBV2 with TRBJ2-1; 8 nucleotides align to TRBD2. CDR3 length: 15 amino acids. V lost 5 bases and J lost 5; bases outside the gene matches: 8. The germline V gene has CDR1 SNHLY and CDR2 FYNNEI. The DNA for the CDR3 is TGTGCCAGCAGTCGGACGGGGGGGCCCCACAATGAGCAGTTCTTC. Its translation: CASSRTGGPHNEQFF. Filled out from reference TRBV2 and TRBJ2-1, the complete variable domain reads EPEVTQTPSHQVTQMGQEVILRCVPISNHLYFYWYRQILGQKVEFLVSFYNNEISEKSEIFDDQFSVERPDGSNFTLKIRSTKLEDSAMYFCASSRTGGPHNEQFFGPGTRLTVL.

The chain carries TRBV27 and TRBJ1-1; a weak D match, TRBD1 (6 bases). The CDR3 is made up of 14 amino acids. Trimming cost V 10 bases and J 12 bases, with 27 bases left between them. Germline V gives CDR1 MNHEY, CDR2 SMNVEV (reference sequence). The CDR3 sequence: CATQTPGQGGRSFF. The CDR3 DNA is TGTGCCACTCAAACCCCCGGCCAAGGGGGGAGGTCTTTCTTT.